Included here is one TCR beta chain sequence, with context. Assay used: immunoSEQ multiplex PCR; TCRdb lists only in-frame clones, some missing. The sample includes fewer than 150,000 clones, around 90% of them seen just once. V gave up 11 bases and J gave up 7 bases, with 18 bases separating them. The CDR3 runs 13 residues. Germline lookup yields CDR1 WNHNN and CDR2 SYGVQD (reference sequence). This specimen belongs to a study of radiation and T cells in renal cell carcinoma. Turning to the study itself: Nephrectomy followed 15 Gy stereotactic body radiation by 4 weeks.

Time point here: blood 2 weeks post-SBRT. Treatment reported: 15 Gy SBRT to primary tumor, nephrectomy 4 weeks later. Radiation-treated patients gave blood at baseline, week 2 and week 4. This renal cell carcinoma was of the clear cell type. The starting material was blood, obtained from a patient whose treatment included radiotherapy and nephrectomy. The chain carries TRBV10-1 and TRBJ1-5, with D unclear. The sequence was collected from a woman in her 70s with renal cell carcinoma. In DNA, the CDR3 is TGCGCCCCTTACTGGGCGAGGGTACAGCCCCAGCATTTT. It specifies CAPYWARVQPQHF.